This T cell receptor beta chain was sequenced in a study of CD8+ T cells in alopecia areata. Across the whole study: The percentage of affected scalp area served as the score of severity for treated patients.

General study results and limits: Lesional scalp exceeded normal scalp in clonality, especially in alopecia totalis/universalis.

The treatment was: oral pan-JAK inhibitor, 5-10 mg twice daily. As regards this clone: Its target is unknown.

Extraction and reverse transcription of RNA yielded cDNA as the sequencing template. Here immunoSEQ multiplex PCR was the method, and the copy in TCRdb shows in-frame clones only, minus some. The sample contains approximately 200,000 clones, 58% of which appear only once. CDR1 MDHEN and CDR2 SYDVKM come from the germline V gene. The CDR3 is 15 amino acids. V was clipped by 7 bases and J by 3 bases; unmatched bases: 9. The clonotype was recovered from a human donor with alopecia areata. The chain has TRBV28 and TRBJ2-4; 7 nucleotides agree with TRBD1. Sample: CD4+ T cells sorted from blood, taken at week 24, from a patient treated with tofacitinib. DNA for the CDR3: TGTGCCAGCACCGCACAGGGGCAAAACAAAAACATTCAGTACTTC. This translates into CASTAQGQNKNIQYF.